The present T cell receptor beta chain was sequenced within a study of T cell responses to AZD1222 COVID-19 vaccine. Study-wide results and caveats: Baseline testing showed seropositivity in only six or seven AZD1222 recipients. Donors were chiefly white British, with a greater number of females, and clonal diversity was perhaps underestimated.

Clones were read by immunoSEQ multiplex PCR, and TCRdb kept only the in-frame ones, dropping some. The sample has roughly 200,000 clones; just over 90% are singletons. About this clone: Its specificity is not known.

This material consisted of peripheral blood, taken 28 days after the second dose of the MenACWY control vaccine. The clonotype comes from an adult who received the MenACWY meningococcal vaccine as a control.

The CDR3 region has the DNA TGTGCCAGCAGCCCCGGACTAGCGGGGAGCGGCGAGCAGTACTTC. Its protein product is CASSPGLAGSGEQYF. This chain links TRBV7-9 with TRBJ2-7; the match to TRBD2 covers 12 bases. V shed 5 bases, J shed 6 bases, and the junction held 8 bases outside the gene matches. The germline gives CDR1 SEHNR, CDR2 FQNEAQ (reference sequence). The CDR3 is made up of 15 amino acids.